This TCR beta chain was retrieved from a study of preoperative IRX-2 immunotherapy in early breast cancer. The CDR3 consists of 15 residues. V dropped 7 bases and J dropped 0; count of bases not matched to a gene: 11. Per the germline V gene, CDR1 is GTSNPN and CDR2 is SVGIG (reference sequence). Treatment of the sample: preoperative locoregional IRX-2 cytokine immunotherapy. Patients received preoperative, locoregional IRX-2 cytokine immunotherapy in a phase Ib study. This table comes from immunoSEQ multiplex PCR, and its TCRdb copy is limited to in-frame clones, with some not included. The sample records 34,000 or so clones, 75% to 90% being singletons.

V and J are TRBV30 and TRBJ2-7; 8 bases map to TRBD2. Sequencing used lymph node tissue, obtained from a patient treated with IRX-2 immunotherapy. This TCR came from a human donor with breast cancer. The CDR3 DNA reads as TGTGCCTACTCCGGGAGGGGCAGGAGCTCCTACGAGCAGTACTTC. Translating it yields CAYSGRGRSSYEQYF.